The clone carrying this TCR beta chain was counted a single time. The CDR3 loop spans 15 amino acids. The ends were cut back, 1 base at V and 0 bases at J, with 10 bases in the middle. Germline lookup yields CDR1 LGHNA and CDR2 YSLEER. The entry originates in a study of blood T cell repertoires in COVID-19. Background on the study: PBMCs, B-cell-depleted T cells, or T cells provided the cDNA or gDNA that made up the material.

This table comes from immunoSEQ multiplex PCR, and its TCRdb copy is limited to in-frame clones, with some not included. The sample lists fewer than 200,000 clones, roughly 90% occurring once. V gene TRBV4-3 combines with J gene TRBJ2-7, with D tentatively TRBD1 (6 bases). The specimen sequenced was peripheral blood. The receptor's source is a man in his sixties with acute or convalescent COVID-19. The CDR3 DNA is TGCGCCAGCAGCCAAGGAACAGGGAGCTCCTACGAGCAGTACTTC. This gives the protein CASSQGTGSSYEQYF.